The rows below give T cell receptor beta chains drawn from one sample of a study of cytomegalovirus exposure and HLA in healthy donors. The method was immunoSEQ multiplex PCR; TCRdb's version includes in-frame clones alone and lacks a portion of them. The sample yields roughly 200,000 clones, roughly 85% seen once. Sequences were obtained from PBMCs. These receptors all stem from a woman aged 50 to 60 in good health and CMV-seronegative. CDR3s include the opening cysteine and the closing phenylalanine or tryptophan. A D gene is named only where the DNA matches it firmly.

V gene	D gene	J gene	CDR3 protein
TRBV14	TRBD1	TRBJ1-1	CASRQGMNTEAFF
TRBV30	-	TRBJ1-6	CAWSVGGYNSPLHF
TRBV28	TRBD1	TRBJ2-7	CASSSTGTGRYEQYF
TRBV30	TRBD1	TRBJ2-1	CAWSPQGTNEQFF
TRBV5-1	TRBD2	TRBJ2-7	CASSLGTSGRVNEQYF
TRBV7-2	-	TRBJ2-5	CASSPTPPRGETQYF
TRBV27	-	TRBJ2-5	CASSLLPQGPGTQYF
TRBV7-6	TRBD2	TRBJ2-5	CASSPRLAGDRETQYF
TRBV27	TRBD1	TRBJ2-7	CASSLRGGQGVYEQYF
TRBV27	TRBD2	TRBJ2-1	CASSRLARNSYNEQFF
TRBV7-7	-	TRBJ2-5	CASSSSRGAETQYF
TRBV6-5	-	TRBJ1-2	CASSSRQEYGYTF
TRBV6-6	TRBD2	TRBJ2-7	CASSPSSGRAGHEQYF
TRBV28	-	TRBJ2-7	CASSSSRAGHF
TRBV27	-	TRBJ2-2	CASSSERTAPNTGELFF
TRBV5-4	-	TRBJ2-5	CASTSGSQSTQYF
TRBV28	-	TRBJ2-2	CASRPVSRAGELFF
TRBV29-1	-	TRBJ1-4	CSAKRGSEKLFF
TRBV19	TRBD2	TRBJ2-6	CASSIQGLAGTSGANVLTF
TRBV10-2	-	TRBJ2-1	CASSESLAQNNEQFF
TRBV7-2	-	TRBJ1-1	CASSLARGQTTEAFF
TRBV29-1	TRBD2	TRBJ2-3	CSVEGVAGGVIRDTQYF
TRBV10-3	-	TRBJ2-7	CAISDGAYEQYF
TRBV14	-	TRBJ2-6	CASSQVKGKEGANVLTF
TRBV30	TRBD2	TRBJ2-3	CAWTSGTNTDTQYF
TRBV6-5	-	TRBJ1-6	CASSGSSGRNSPLHF
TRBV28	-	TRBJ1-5	CASGTGPGGNQPQHF
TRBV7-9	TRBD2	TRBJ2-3	CASSRTSGTQYF
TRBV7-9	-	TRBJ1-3	CASSLSISGTLGNTIYF
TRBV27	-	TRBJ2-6	CASSLTGSAGANVLTF
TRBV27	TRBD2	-	CASSHNSGIFSYEQYF
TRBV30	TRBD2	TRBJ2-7	CAWSVGLAGVYEQYF
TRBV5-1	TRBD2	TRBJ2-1	CASSLSVAGVSSYNEQFF
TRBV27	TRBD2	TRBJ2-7	CASSYPGLAGYEQYF
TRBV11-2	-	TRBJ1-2	CASSFAGVPSNYGYTF
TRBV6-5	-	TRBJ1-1	CASTYRGGEAFF
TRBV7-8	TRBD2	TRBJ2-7	CASRQTIGGGTEKNQQYF
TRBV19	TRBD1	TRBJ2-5	CASHDRGETQYF
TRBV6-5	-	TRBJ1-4	CASSYDWGGDEKLFF
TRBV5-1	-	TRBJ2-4	CASSPNGNAKNIQYF
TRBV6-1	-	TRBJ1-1	CASSDQGNTEAFF
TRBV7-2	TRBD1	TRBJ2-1	CASSWTFGTAYNEQFF
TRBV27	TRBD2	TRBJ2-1	CASSPRAGGYNEQFF
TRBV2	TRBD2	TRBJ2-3	CASSVGRGDTQYF
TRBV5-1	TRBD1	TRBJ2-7	CASSWGTGGMYEQYF
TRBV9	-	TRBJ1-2	CASSVDPDYGYTF
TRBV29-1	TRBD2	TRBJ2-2	CSVGRIAGSAGELFF
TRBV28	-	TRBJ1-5	CASSPYSNQPQHF
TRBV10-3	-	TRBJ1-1	CAISEDTGAFF
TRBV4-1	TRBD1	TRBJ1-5	CASSQDRGQGGNQPQHF
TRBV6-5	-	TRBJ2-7	CASSFTGIYEQYF
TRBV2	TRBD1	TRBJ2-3	CASSRDRGPDTQYF
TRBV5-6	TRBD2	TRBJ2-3	CASSFTSGRDTQYF
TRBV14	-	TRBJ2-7	CASSQAGTYEQYF